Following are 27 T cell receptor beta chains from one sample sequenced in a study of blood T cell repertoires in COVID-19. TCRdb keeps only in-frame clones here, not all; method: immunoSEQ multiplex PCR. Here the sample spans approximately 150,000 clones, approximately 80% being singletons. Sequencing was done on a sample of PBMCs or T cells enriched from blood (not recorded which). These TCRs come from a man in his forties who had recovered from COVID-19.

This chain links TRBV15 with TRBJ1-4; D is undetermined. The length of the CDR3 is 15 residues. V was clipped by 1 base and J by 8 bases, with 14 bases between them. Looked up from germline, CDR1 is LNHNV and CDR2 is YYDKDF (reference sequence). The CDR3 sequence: CATSRVWGGNEKLFF. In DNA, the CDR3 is TGTGCCACCAGCAGAGTATGGGGAGGGAACGAAAAACTGTTTTTT.

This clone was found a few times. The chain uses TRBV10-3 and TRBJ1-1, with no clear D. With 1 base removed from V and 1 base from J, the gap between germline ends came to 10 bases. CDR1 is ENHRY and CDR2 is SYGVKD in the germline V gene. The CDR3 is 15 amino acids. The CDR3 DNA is TGTGCCATCAGTGAGTATGCCGGTCGGAACACTGAAGCTTTCTTT. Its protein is CAISEYAGRNTEAFF.

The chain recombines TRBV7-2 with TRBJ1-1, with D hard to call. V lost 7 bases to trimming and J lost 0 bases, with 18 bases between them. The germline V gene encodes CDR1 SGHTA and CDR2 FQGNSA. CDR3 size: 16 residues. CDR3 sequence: CASTLEAAGMNTEAFF. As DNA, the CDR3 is TGTGCCAGCACCCTCGAGGCGGCGGGCATGAACACTGAAGCTTTCTTT.

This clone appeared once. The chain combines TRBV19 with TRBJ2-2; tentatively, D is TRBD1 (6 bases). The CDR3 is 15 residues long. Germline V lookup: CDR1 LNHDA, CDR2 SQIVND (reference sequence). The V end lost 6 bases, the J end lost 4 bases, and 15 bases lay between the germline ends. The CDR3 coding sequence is TGTGCCAGTAGAGTATGGCTGGGGGCCACCGGGGAGCTGTTTTTT. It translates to CASRVWLGATGELFF.

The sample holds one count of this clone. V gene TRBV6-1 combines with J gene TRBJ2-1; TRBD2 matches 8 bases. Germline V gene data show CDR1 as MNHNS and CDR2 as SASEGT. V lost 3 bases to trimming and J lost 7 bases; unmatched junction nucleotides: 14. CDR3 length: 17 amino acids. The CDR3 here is CASSDPSRRGDKNEQFF. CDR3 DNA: TGTGCCAGCAGTGACCCCTCGAGGCGGGGGGACAAAAATGAGCAGTTCTTC.

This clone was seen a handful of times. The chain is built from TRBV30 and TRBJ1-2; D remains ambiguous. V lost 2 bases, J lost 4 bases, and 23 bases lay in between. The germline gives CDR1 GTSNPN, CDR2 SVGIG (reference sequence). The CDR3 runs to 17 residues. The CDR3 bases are TGTGCCTGGAGTCCCCCCGGCTCGCCGGGGATCCTCTATGGCTACACCTTC. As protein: CAWSPPGSPGILYGYTF.

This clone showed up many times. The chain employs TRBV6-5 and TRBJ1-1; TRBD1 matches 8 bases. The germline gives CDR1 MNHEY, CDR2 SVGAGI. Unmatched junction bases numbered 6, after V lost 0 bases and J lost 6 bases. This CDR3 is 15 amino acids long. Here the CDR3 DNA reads TGTGCCAGCAGTTACTCGAGGCAGGGGGCCGCTGAAGCTTTCTTT. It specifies CASSYSRQGAAEAFF.

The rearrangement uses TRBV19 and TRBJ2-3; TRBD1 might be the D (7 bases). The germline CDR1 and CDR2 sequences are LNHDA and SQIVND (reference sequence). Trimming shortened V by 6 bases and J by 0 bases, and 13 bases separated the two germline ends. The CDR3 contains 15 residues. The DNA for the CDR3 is TGTGCCAGTAGCCAGGGGGGACTTAGCACAGATACGCAGTATTTT. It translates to CASSQGGLSTDTQYF.

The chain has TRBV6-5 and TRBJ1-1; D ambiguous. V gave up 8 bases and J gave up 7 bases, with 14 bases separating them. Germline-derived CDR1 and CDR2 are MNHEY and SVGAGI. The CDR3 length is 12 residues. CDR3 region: CASQSHRYEAFF. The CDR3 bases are TGTGCCAGCCAAAGCCACAGATATGAAGCTTTCTTT.

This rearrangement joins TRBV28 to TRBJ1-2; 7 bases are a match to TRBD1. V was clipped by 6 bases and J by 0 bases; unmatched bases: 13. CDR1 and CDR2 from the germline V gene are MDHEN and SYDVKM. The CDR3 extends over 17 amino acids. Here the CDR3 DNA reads TGTGCCAGCAGCCAAACAGGGGCGGGTAGGGCTAACTATGGCTACACCTTC. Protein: CASSQTGAGRANYGYTF.

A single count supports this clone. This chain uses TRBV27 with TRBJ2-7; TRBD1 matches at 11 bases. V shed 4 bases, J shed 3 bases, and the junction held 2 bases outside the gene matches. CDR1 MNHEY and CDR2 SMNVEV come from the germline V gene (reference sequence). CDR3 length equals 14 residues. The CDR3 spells CASSSGTGGYEQYF. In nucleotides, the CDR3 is TGTGCCAGCAGTTCAGGGACAGGGGGCTACGAGCAGTACTTC.

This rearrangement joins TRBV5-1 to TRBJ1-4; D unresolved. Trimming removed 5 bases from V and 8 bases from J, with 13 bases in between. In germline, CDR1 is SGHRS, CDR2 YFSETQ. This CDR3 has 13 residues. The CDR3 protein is CASSWRVGEKLFF. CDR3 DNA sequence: TGCGCCAGCAGTTGGAGGGTCGGGGAAAAACTGTTTTTT.

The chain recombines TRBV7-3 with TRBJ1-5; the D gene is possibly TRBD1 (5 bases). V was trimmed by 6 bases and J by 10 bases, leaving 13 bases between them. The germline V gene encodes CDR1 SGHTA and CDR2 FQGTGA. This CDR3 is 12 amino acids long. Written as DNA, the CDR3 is TGTGCCAGCAGGACAGACAGAGGACCCCAGCATTTT. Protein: CASRTDRGPQHF.

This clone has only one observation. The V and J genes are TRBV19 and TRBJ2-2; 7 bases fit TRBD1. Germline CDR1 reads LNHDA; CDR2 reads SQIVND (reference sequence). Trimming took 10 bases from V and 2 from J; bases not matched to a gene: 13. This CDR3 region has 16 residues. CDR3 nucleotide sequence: TGTGCCACTGCCTCGGGGACAGCCTTAAACACCGGGGAGCTGTTTTTT. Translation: CATASGTALNTGELFF.

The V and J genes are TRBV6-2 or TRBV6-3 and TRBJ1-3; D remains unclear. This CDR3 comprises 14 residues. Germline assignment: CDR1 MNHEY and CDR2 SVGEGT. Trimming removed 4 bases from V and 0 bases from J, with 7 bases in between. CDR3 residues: CASSWESSGNTIYF. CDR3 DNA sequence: TGTGCCAGCAGTTGGGAGAGCTCTGGAAACACCATATATTTT.

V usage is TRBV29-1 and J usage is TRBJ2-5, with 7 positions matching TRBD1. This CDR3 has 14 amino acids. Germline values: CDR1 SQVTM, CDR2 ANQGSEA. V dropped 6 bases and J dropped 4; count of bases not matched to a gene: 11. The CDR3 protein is CSVAATTGTETQYF. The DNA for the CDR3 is TGCAGCGTCGCAGCCACGACAGGGACAGAGACCCAGTACTTC.

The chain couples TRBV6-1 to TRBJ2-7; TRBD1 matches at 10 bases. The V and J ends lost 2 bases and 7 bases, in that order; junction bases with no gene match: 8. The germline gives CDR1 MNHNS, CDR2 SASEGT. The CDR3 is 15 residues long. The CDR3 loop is CASSERGQGFREQYV. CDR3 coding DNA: TGTGCCAGCAGTGAAAGGGGACAGGGGTTTCGTGAGCAGTACGTC.

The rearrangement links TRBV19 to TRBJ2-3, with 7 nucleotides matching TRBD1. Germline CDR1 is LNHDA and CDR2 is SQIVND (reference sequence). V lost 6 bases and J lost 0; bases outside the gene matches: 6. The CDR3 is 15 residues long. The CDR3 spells CASSRRTGSTDTQYF. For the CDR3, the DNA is TGTGCCAGTAGCCGCCGGACAGGAAGCACAGATACGCAGTATTTT.

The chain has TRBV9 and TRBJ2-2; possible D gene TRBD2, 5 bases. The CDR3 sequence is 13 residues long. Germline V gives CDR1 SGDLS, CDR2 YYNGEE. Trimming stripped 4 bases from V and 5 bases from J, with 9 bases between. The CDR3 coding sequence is TGTGCCAGCAGCCCACGGGGTACCGGGGAGCTGTTTTTT. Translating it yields CASSPRGTGELFF.

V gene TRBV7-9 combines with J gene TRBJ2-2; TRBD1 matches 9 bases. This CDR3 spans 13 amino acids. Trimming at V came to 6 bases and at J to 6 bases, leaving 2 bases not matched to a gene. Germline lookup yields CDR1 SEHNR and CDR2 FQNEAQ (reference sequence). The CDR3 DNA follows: TGTGCCAGCAGGCACAGGGGGCCCGGGGAGCTGTTTTTT. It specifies CASRHRGPGELFF.

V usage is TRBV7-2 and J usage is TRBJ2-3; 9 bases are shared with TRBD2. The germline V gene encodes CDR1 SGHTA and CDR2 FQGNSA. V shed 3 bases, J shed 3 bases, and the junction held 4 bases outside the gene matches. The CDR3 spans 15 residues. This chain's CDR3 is CASSLQRGVTDTQYF. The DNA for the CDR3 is TGTGCCAGCAGCTTGCAGCGGGGGGTAACAGATACGCAGTATTTT.

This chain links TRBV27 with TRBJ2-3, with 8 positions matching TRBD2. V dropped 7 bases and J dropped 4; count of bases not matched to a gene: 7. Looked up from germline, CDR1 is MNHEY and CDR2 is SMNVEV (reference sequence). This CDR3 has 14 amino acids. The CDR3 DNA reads TGTGCCAGCACCCCTTTCGGGGGGGCAGATACGCAGTATTTT. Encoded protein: CASTPFGGADTQYF.

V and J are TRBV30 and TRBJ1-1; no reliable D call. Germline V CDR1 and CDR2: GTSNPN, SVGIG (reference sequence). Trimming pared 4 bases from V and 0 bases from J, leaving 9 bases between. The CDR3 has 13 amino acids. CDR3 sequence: CAWNSVMNTEAFF. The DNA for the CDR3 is TGTGCCTGGAATTCAGTGATGAACACTGAAGCTTTCTTT.

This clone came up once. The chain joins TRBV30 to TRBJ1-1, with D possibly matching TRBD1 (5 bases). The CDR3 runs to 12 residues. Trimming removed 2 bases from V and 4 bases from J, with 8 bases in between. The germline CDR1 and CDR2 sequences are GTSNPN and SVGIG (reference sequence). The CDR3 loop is CAWSIRGTEAFF. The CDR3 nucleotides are TGTGCCTGGAGTATAAGGGGCACTGAAGCTTTCTTT. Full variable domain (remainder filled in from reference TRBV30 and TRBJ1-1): SQTIHQWPATLVQPVGSPLSLECTVEGTSNPNLYWYRQAAGRGLQLLFYSVGIGQISSEVPQNLSASRPQDRQFILSSKKLLLSDSGFYLCAWSIRGTEAFFGQGTRLTVV.

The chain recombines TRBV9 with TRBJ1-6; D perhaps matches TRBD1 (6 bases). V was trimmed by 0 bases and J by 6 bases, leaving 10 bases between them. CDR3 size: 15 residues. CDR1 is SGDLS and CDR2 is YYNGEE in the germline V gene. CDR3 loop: CASSVDRAGNSPLHF. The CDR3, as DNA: TGTGCCAGCAGCGTAGACAGGGCAGGTAATTCACCCCTCCACTTT.

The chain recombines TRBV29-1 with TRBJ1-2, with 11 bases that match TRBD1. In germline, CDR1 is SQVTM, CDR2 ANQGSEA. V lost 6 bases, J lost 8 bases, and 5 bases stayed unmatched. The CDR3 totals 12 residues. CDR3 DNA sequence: TGCAGCGTGGACAGGGGGCTTCAGGGCTACACCTTC. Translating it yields CSVDRGLQGYTF.

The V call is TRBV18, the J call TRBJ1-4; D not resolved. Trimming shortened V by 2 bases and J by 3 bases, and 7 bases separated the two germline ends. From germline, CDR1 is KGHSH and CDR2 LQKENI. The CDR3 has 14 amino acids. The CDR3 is CASSPSGSNEKLFF. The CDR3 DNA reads TGTGCCAGCTCACCATCGGGATCTAATGAAAAACTGTTTTTT.